The clone carrying this TCR beta chain was found a few times. The antigen remains unidentified. The data are from a study of early T cells in non-severe SARS-CoV-2 infection. The overall study: Unsorted whole-blood RNA was sequenced in bulk, leaving chains unpaired.

The TCR library protocol attached unique molecular identifiers to the individual cDNA molecules. MiXCR, applied by TCRdb to the 5' RACE reads, yields one record per CDR3 protein. This sample yields roughly 35,000 distinct CDR3 sequences, of which 9% are seen a single time; less than 15% belongs to the top ten. Study-wide findings and caveats: Matches to VDJdb favored anti-spike CD8 responses and missed private and CD4 specificities.

Per the germline V gene, CDR1 is MGHRA and CDR2 is YSYEKL. The CDR3 runs 15 residues. V lost 0 bases to trimming and J lost 0 bases, with 8 bases between them. Input material: whole blood. V gene TRBV4-1 combines with J gene TRBJ1-1; D is perhaps TRBD1 (5 bases). The sequence derives from an adult who was a healthcare worker with PCR-confirmed SARS-CoV-2 infection or an uninfected control (not recorded which). The chain's CDR3 is CASSQEKGMNTEAFF. The DNA for the CDR3 is TGCGCCAGCAGCCAAGAAAAGGGGATGAACACTGAAGCTTTCTTT.